The 24 T cell receptor beta chains below come from one sample, sequenced in a study of CD8 T cells in ankylosing spondylitis (dated by TCRdb to 2015 to 2018). Overall results and qualifications from the work: Blood from ankylosing spondylitis patients appeared to be characterized by a TCR beta motif composed of about 8 highly homologous amino acid variants.

For these receptors, no antigen is known. To prepare the library, 5' RACE was applied. Reads for this sample came from an Illumina HiSeq 2500. In TCRdb, the public reads were trimmed at Q25 with fastp and aligned with MiXCR, with productive beta chains retained. Identical CDR3 protein sequences are pooled into one entry, listed with their most common genes and DNA. Recorded for this sample are around 390,000 distinct CDR3 sequences; 20% to 25% of them occurred a single time. About 16% of the sample rests with the top ten. The source material was blood, either unsorted or a sorted T cell fraction (not recorded which). Receptors originate from a male donor with ankylosing spondylitis.

V is TRBV18 and J is TRBJ2-4, with 7 bases aligning to TRBD2. Unmatched junction bases numbered 10, after V lost 2 bases and J lost 0 bases. This CDR3 contains 18 residues. Germline CDR1 is KGHSH and CDR2 is LQKENI. The CDR3 bases are TGTGCCAGCTCACCATATCAGGTCGGGGAGGGAGCCAAAAACATTCAGTACTTC. This gives the protein CASSPYQVGEGAKNIQYF.

This clonotype was found many times. J is TRBJ2-1 and V is TRBV6-2 or TRBV6-3, with D unclear. Germline V gives CDR1 MNHEY, CDR2 SVGEGT. With 2 bases removed from V and 0 bases from J, the gap between germline ends came to 5 bases. The length of the CDR3 is 14 residues. The CDR3 region is CASSYRSSYNEQFF. The DNA of the CDR3 is TGTGCCAGCAGTTACAGGAGCTCCTACAATGAGCAGTTCTTC.

This clonotype was seen a few times. The genes are TRBV18 and TRBJ1-5; no clear D. The CDR3 has 15 residues. Trimming shortened V by 6 bases and J by 0 bases, and 12 bases separated the two germline ends. Germline CDR1 reads KGHSH; CDR2 reads LQKENI. The CDR3 coding sequence is TGTGCCAGCTCGGCTGGAGGTTCTAGCAATCAGCCCCAGCATTTT. This codes for CASSAGGSSNQPQHF.

The genes are TRBV9 and TRBJ2-1; 7 bases match TRBD2. Germline lookup yields CDR1 SGDLS and CDR2 YYNGEE. V lost 1 base and J lost 3; bases outside the gene matches: 7. The CDR3 covers 16 residues. CDR3 nucleotide sequence: TGTGCCAGCAGCGTATCGGGGAGGGAGTACTACAATGAGCAGTTCTTC. It translates to CASSVSGREYYNEQFF.

The chain is built from TRBV15 and TRBJ2-4; D unresolved. V lost 4 bases and J 6 bases, leaving 10 bases between the germline ends. Germline V gene sequence: CDR1 LNHNV, CDR2 YYDKDF (reference sequence). This CDR3 region has 13 residues. This CDR3 reads CATSTNTLNIQYF. In nucleotides, the CDR3 is TGTGCCACCAGCACCAACACCCTAAACATTCAGTACTTC.

The rearrangement uses TRBV20-1 and TRBJ1-5; D might be TRBD1 (5 bases). V shed 6 bases and J shed 5 bases, with 14 bases lying between them. This CDR3 contains 13 residues. The germline V gene has CDR1 DFQATT and CDR2 SNEGSKA (reference sequence). CDR3 sequence (DNA): TGCAGTGCCGTCCGGGGAGGGGATCAGCCCCAGCATTTT. Amino acids: CSAVRGGDQPQHF.

The V gene is TRBV6-1, the J gene TRBJ1-6, with D possibly being TRBD1 (5 bases). The CDR3 runs to 13 residues. The V end lost 11 bases, the J end lost 7 bases, and 15 bases lay between the germline ends. CDR1 is MNHNS, CDR2 SASEGT, per germline. The CDR3 DNA reads TGTGCCGCAAAGGGGAATTTGAATTCACCCCTCCACTTT. Its protein is CAAKGNLNSPLHF.

This clonotype has a handful of counts. The V gene is TRBV4-1, the J gene TRBJ1-4; 10 bases map to TRBD1. V gave up 0 bases and J gave up 8 bases; unmatched junction bases: 3. The CDR3 loop spans 15 amino acids. The V gene's germline CDR1 is MGHRA and CDR2 YSYEKL. The CDR3 nucleotides read TGCGCCAGCAGCCAAGATGGACAGGGGGAGGAAAAACTGTTTTTT. Its translation is CASSQDGQGEEKLFF.

This clonotype has a handful of counts. The chain carries TRBV28 and TRBJ1-5; D may be TRBD1 (5 bases). CDR3 size: 15 residues. Germline CDR1 and CDR2: MDHEN and SYDVKM. Trimming left V 6 bases short and J 6 bases short, with 18 bases between. The CDR3 loop is CASRPGTPAGQPQHF. CDR3 nucleotides: TGTGCCAGCAGACCCGGGACCCCGGCGGGTCAGCCCCAGCATTTT.

In its sample, this clonotype was seen a few times. V is TRBV7-9 and J is TRBJ1-2; D ambiguous. Trimming cost V 4 bases and J 12 bases, with 18 bases left between them. The germline CDR1 and CDR2 sequences are SEHNR and FQNEAQ (reference sequence). The CDR3 contains 13 residues. CDR3: CASSSSQTVVNTF. The CDR3 nucleotides read TGTGCCAGCAGCTCCAGCCAAACCGTGGTGAACACCTTC.

This clonotype showed up just a few times. The rearrangement links TRBV2 to TRBJ2-3; D remains unclear. The CDR3 runs to 15 residues. V lost 4 bases to trimming and J lost 2 bases, with 13 bases between them. CDR1 and CDR2 (germline): SNHLY, FYNNEI. CDR3 nucleotides: TGTGCCAGCAGTGGCCCTGTGGGCTACACAGATACGCAGTATTTT. It codes for CASSGPVGYTDTQYF.

CDR3 sequence reads: CSVEITGVANEKLFF. In DNA form, the CDR3 reads TGCAGCGTTGAAATCACAGGGGTCGCTAATGAAAAACTGTTTTTT. V and J are TRBV29-1 and TRBJ1-4, with TRBD1 matching 7 bases. J lost 3 bases, V lost 2 bases, and 6 bases had no gene match. The CDR3 has 15 residues. Per the germline V gene, CDR1 is SQVTM and CDR2 is ANQGSEA.

The genes are TRBV3-1 and TRBJ2-1, with D unresolved. The CDR3 has 15 residues. The V end was cut by 5 bases, the J end by 4 bases, with 15 bases between. The germline V gene encodes CDR1 LGHDT and CDR2 YNNKEL (reference sequence). CDR3 loop: CASSEAHTEYNEQFF. The CDR3 DNA sequence: TGTGCCAGCAGCGAAGCTCACACGGAATACAATGAGCAGTTCTTC.

The gene calls are TRBV10-3 and TRBJ1-6; D may be TRBD1 (5 bases). Germline lookup yields CDR1 ENHRY and CDR2 SYGVKD. There are 12 residues in the CDR3. Trimming removed 8 bases from V and 8 bases from J, with 10 bases in between. Written as DNA, the CDR3 is TGTGCCATCGGACAAAAGCATTCACCCCTCCACTTT. Translation gives CAIGQKHSPLHF.

Many counts were recorded for this clonotype. CDR3 sequence (DNA): TGTGCCAGCATAGCCAATAGCGGGGAGCTGTTTTTT. Encoded protein: CASIANSGELFF. J is TRBJ2-2 and V is TRBV6-2 or TRBV6-3; no firm D call. Looked up from germline, CDR1 is MNHEY and CDR2 is SVGEGT. Trimming stripped 7 bases from V and 7 bases from J, with 10 bases between. The CDR3 runs 12 residues.

The V call is TRBV12-3 or TRBV12-4, the J call TRBJ2-5; 11 bases are a match to TRBD2. The CDR3 is made up of 17 amino acids. J lost 2 bases, V lost 5 bases, and 10 bases had no gene match. CDR3 in DNA: TGTGCCAGCAGTCGAAGACTAGCGGGAATCCTACAAGAGACCCAGTACTTC. Residues: CASSRRLAGILQETQYF.

The chain carries TRBV6-1 and TRBJ1-1; D call uncertain. Trimming removed 7 bases from V and 4 bases from J, with 16 bases in between. Germline lookup yields CDR1 MNHNS and CDR2 SASEGT. This CDR3 has 14 amino acids. The CDR3 DNA reads as TGTGCCAGCAAAGCGGACGGGGTTTCCACTGAAGCTTTCTTT. Amino acid sequence: CASKADGVSTEAFF.

This clonotype was picked up a small number of times. The V gene is TRBV29-1, the J gene TRBJ2-5; maybe TRBD2 (7 bases). Per germline, CDR1 SQVTM and CDR2 ANQGSEA. The V end was cut by 2 bases, the J end by 5 bases, with 15 bases between. CDR3 size: 14 residues. The CDR3 is CSVERGGVGETQYF. The CDR3 bases are TGCAGCGTTGAAAGAGGGGGGGTCGGTGAGACCCAGTACTTC.

CDR3 amino acids: CAWGRTGSESESYEQYF. The CDR3, as DNA: TGTGCCTGGGGACGGACAGGGTCGGAATCGGAGTCCTACGAGCAGTACTTC. The chain carries TRBV30 and TRBJ2-7; 8 nucleotides align to TRBD1. V lost 5 bases, J lost 1 base, and 16 bases stayed unmatched. CDR1 GTSNPN and CDR2 SVGIG come from the germline V gene (reference sequence). The length of the CDR3 is 17 residues.

The chain combines TRBV29-1 with TRBJ1-1, with no clear D. Germline assignment: CDR1 SQVTM and CDR2 ANQGSEA. Trimming took off 7 bases at V and 6 bases at J, with 9 bases between the two ends. The CDR3 has 10 residues. The CDR3 protein is CSGAASEAFF. As DNA, the CDR3 is TGCAGCGGCGCGGCCTCTGAAGCTTTCTTT.

The rearrangement joins TRBV3-1 to TRBJ2-5, with D unclear. CDR1 LGHDT and CDR2 YNNKEL come from the germline V gene (reference sequence). CDR3 size: 14 residues. V dropped 0 bases and J dropped 1 base, with 6 bases sitting between them. The CDR3 coding sequence is TGTGCCAGCAGCCAAGACGTAGGCCAAGAGACCCAGTACTTC. Translation gives CASSQDVGQETQYF.

V is TRBV18 and J is TRBJ2-3; maybe TRBD2 (6 bases). The CDR3 covers 15 residues. Germline CDR1 KGHSH, CDR2 LQKENI. The V end was cut by 1 base, the J end by 1 base, with 9 bases between. CDR3 residues: CASSPLAVRTDTQYF. The DNA for the CDR3 is TGTGCCAGCTCACCACTAGCGGTGCGCACAGATACGCAGTATTTT.

This clonotype was detected a few times. V is TRBV5-1 and J is TRBJ2-4; TRBD2 matches at 7 bases. Germline V CDR1 and CDR2: SGHRS, YFSETQ. CDR3 length equals 17 residues. J gave up 1 base and V 0 bases, and 7 bases lay outside the gene matches. In nucleotides, the CDR3 is TGCGCCAGCAGCTTGGGGGAGGGTCCCCGCGCCAAAAACATTCAGTACTTC. As protein: CASSLGEGPRAKNIQYF. Full variable domain (rest looked up from reference TRBV5-1 and TRBJ2-4): KAGVTQTPRYLIKTRGQQVTLSCSPISGHRSVSWYQQTPGQGLQFLFEYFSETQRNKGNFPGRFSGRQFSNSRSEMNVSTLELGDSALYLCASSLGEGPRAKNIQYFGAGTRLSVL.

J is TRBJ2-1 and V is TRBV5-1, with D perhaps matching TRBD2 (6 bases). The V end was cut by 4 bases, the J end by 0 bases, with 17 bases between. Per germline, CDR1 SGHRS and CDR2 YFSETQ. The CDR3 loop spans 17 amino acids. The CDR3 DNA reads as TGCGCCAGCAGCCATAAGACTAGTTGGGACTCCTACAATGAGCAGTTCTTC. Translating it yields CASSHKTSWDSYNEQFF.